What follows are 23 T cell receptor beta chains derived from one specimen sequenced in a study of blood T cell repertoires in COVID-19. TCRdb's copy holds only in-frame clones and misses some; the assay was immunoSEQ multiplex PCR. Of about 200,000 clones listed, 70% to 90% are singletons. Sequencing was done on a sample of peripheral blood. The receptor set was obtained from a human donor with active or convalescent COVID-19. The donor label of this sample is uncertain.

This chain connects TRBV18 to TRBJ2-2, with a tentative D call TRBD1 (6 bases). The CDR3 extends over 17 amino acids. The V and J ends lost 3 bases and 6 bases respectively, with 20 bases between them. In germline, CDR1 is KGHSH, CDR2 LQKENI. The DNA of the CDR3 is TGTGCCAGCTCACCGACGACGCCAGGGGAACGGGCCGGGGAGCTGTTTTTT. This codes for CASSPTTPGERAGELFF.

The rearrangement links TRBV6-5 to TRBJ2-2; maybe TRBD1 (6 bases). Trimming stripped 2 bases from V and 5 bases from J, with 12 bases between. Germline V gene lookup returns CDR1 MNHEY and CDR2 SVGAGI. The CDR3 is made up of 15 amino acids. Written as DNA, the CDR3 is TGTGCCAGCAGTTACCCGGGGACATCGACCGGGGAGCTGTTTTTT. This codes for CASSYPGTSTGELFF.

This chain links TRBV7-2 with TRBJ1-5, with TRBD1 matching over 12 bases. Germline V gene sequence: CDR1 SGHTA, CDR2 FQGNSA. Losses at the gene ends were 4 bases for V and 6 bases for J; bases not matched to a gene: 4. The CDR3 is made up of 15 amino acids. Here the CDR3 reads CASSWGQGASQPQHF. The CDR3 bases are TGTGCCAGCAGCTGGGGACAGGGGGCAAGTCAGCCCCAGCATTTT.

The chain combines TRBV12-5 with TRBJ2-7; 7 bases are shared with TRBD1. Germline V gives CDR1 LGHNT, CDR2 FRNRAP. Trimming took 6 bases from V and 3 from J; bases not matched to a gene: 8. This CDR3 has 14 residues. CDR3 sequence (DNA): TGTGCTAGTGGACGGGGACAGAGACTCTACGAGCAGTACTTC. Residues: CASGRGQRLYEQYF.

The CDR3 spells CASSQVHASSRYEQYF. DNA of the CDR3: TGTGCCAGCAGCCAAGTTCATGCTAGCTCGCGGTACGAGCAGTACTTC. V usage is TRBV3-1 (or the pseudogene TRBV3-2) and J usage is TRBJ2-7; perhaps TRBD2 as D (5 bases). V shed 1 base and J shed 4 bases, with 17 bases lying between them. Germline V CDR1 and CDR2: LGHDT, YNNKEL (reference sequence). The CDR3 covers 16 residues.

The J gene is TRBJ2-1, the V gene TRBV6-2 or TRBV6-3; 7 bases fit TRBD1. This CDR3 is 14 amino acids long. Germline CDR1 reads MNHEY; CDR2 reads SVGEGT. Trimming took 6 bases from V and 1 from J; bases not matched to a gene: 3. The CDR3 sequence: CASSDRVSYNEQFF. The DNA for the CDR3 is TGTGCCAGCAGCGACAGGGTATCCTACAATGAGCAGTTCTTC.

This clone has only a few counts. The chain carries TRBV2 and TRBJ2-1, with 12 nucleotides matching TRBD2. Losses at the gene ends were 5 bases for V and 6 bases for J; bases not matched to a gene: 11. The CDR3 is made up of 17 amino acids. Germline loops: CDR1 SNHLY, CDR2 FYNNEI. CDR3 bases: TGTGCCAGCAGTTACACTAGCGGGAGGACCGGGCGCAATGAGCAGTTCTTC. It encodes CASSYTSGRTGRNEQFF.

The V and J genes are TRBV11-2 and TRBJ2-3; tentatively, D is TRBD2 (6 bases). The CDR3 covers 14 residues. Trimming removed 4 bases from V and 4 bases from J, with 12 bases in between. The germline CDR1 and CDR2 sequences are SGHAT and FQNNGV. The CDR3: CASSWNGGSDTQYF. CDR3 DNA sequence: TGTGCCAGCAGCTGGAATGGGGGGTCAGATACGCAGTATTTT.

This chain connects TRBV9 to TRBJ2-1, with a weak D call TRBD1 (5 bases). CDR1 is SGDLS, CDR2 YYNGEE, per germline. This CDR3 region has 15 residues. The V gene lost 2 bases and the J gene lost 0 bases, with 9 bases spanning the gap. The CDR3 DNA is TGTGCCAGCAGCGTGACAGAAGGCTCCTACAATGAGCAGTTCTTC. It translates to CASSVTEGSYNEQFF.

The genes are TRBV2 and TRBJ2-6; D may be TRBD1 (6 bases). The V end lost 5 bases, the J end lost 0 bases, and 11 bases lay between the germline ends. The CDR3 covers 16 residues. Germline values: CDR1 SNHLY, CDR2 FYNNEI. CDR3 DNA: TGTGCCAGCAGTCCGACAGGCACCTCTGGGGCCAACGTCCTGACTTTC. Protein product: CASSPTGTSGANVLTF.

The chain is built from TRBV6-5 and TRBJ2-7; TRBD2 might be the D (6 bases). Trimming took 7 bases from V and 2 from J, leaving 18 bases between them. Germline loops: CDR1 MNHEY, CDR2 SVGAGI. The CDR3 length is 15 residues. The DNA of the CDR3 is TGTGCCAGCACCCCAGAAGGAGGGGCAACCTACGAGCAGTACTTC. Translated: CASTPEGGATYEQYF.

This clone was counted a few times. The chain carries TRBV5-1 and TRBJ2-7; 7 positions match TRBD2. Germline V gene data show CDR1 as SGHRS and CDR2 as YFSETQ. Trimming removed 5 bases from V and 3 bases from J; junction bases left unmatched: 11. This CDR3 region has 15 residues. The CDR3 here is CASRSRREIRYEQYF. The CDR3, as DNA: TGCGCCAGCAGAAGTAGGCGGGAGATACGCTACGAGCAGTACTTC.

This chain links TRBV20-1 with TRBJ2-7, with D possibly TRBD2 on 6 matching bases. V was trimmed by 6 bases and J by 3 bases, leaving 9 bases between them. Per germline, CDR1 DFQATT and CDR2 SNEGSKA (reference sequence). This CDR3 contains 11 residues. The CDR3 here is CSATRNYEQYF. The CDR3 nucleotides read TGCAGTGCGACTAGGAACTACGAGCAGTACTTC.

The V call is TRBV19, the J call TRBJ2-1; D is possibly TRBD2 (5 bases). This CDR3 region has 14 residues. V lost 1 base to trimming and J lost 7 bases, with 11 bases between them. Germline values: CDR1 LNHDA, CDR2 SQIVND (reference sequence). CDR3: CASSIGTSTNEQFF. DNA of the CDR3: TGTGCCAGTAGTATAGGCACTAGTACGAATGAGCAGTTCTTC.

This chain links TRBV6-5 with TRBJ2-2; D unresolved. There are 14 residues in the CDR3. The V gene lost 4 bases and the J gene lost 1 base, with 7 bases spanning the gap. Germline loops: CDR1 MNHEY, CDR2 SVGAGI. In nucleotides, the CDR3 is TGTGCCAGCAGTTCCCAGGAGAACACCGGGGAGCTGTTTTTT. Its protein is CASSSQENTGELFF.

The rearrangement uses TRBV12-3 or TRBV12-4 and TRBJ2-7, with TRBD1 as a possible D gene (6 bases). This CDR3 region has 13 residues. V lost 6 bases to trimming and J lost 4 bases, with 13 bases between them. CDR3 residues: CASRPPQGYEQYF. CDR3 nucleotides: TGTGCCAGCAGGCCTCCACAGGGTTACGAGCAGTACTTC.

This chain links TRBV2 with TRBJ1-4, with TRBD1 identical over 9 bases. J lost 8 bases, V lost 6 bases, and 7 bases had no gene match. The CDR3 is made up of 14 amino acids. CDR1 and CDR2 (germline): SNHLY, FYNNEI. The CDR3 DNA reads as TGTGCCAGCAGCGGGGACAGGGTGTGGGAAAAACTGTTTTTT. This codes for CASSGDRVWEKLFF. Full variable domain (remainder filled in from reference TRBV2 and TRBJ1-4): EPEVTQTPSHQVTQMGQEVILRCVPISNHLYFYWYRQILGQKVEFLVSFYNNEISEKSEIFDDQFSVERPDGSNFTLKIRSTKLEDSAMYFCASSGDRVWEKLFFGSGTQLSVL.

DNA for the CDR3: TGTGCCAGCAGCACCCCCGTGGAGGGCACCGGGGAGCTGTTTTTT. This gives the protein CASSTPVEGTGELFF. The V and J genes are TRBV7-9 and TRBJ2-2, with D possibly TRBD2 on 6 matching bases. Trimming removed 5 bases at V and 4 bases at J, with 14 bases between. Germline CDR1 SEHNR, CDR2 FQNEAQ (reference sequence). This CDR3 is 15 amino acids long.

This rearrangement joins TRBV3-1 (or the pseudogene TRBV3-2) to TRBJ1-1; D may be TRBD1 (6 bases). Germline lookup yields CDR1 LGHDT and CDR2 YNNKEL (reference sequence). The V end was cut by 4 bases, the J end by 6 bases, with 18 bases between. The CDR3 has 15 amino acids. CDR3 sequence (DNA): TGTGCCAGCAGCCCGACAAGGGTAGGGGGACCTGAAGCTTTCTTT. It yields the protein CASSPTRVGGPEAFF.

The J gene is TRBJ2-7, the V gene TRBV11-3; 7 nucleotides line up with TRBD2. Looked up from germline, CDR1 is SGHNT and CDR2 is YENEEA. V shed 2 bases and J 3 bases; nucleotides not matched to a gene: 19. This CDR3 region has 19 residues. CDR3 DNA sequence: TGTGCCAGCAGCTTATTTGGGCCGGATCTAGCGGTTAGTCACTACGAGCAGTACTTC. Translated, it gives CASSLFGPDLAVSHYEQYF.

This clone was observed a single time. The chain's CDR3 is CASSYGRDRGLTEAFF. The CDR3 DNA sequence: TGTGCCAGCAGCTACGGGAGGGACAGGGGGTTGACTGAAGCTTTCTTT. This sequence joins TRBV6-6 and TRBJ1-1; 11 bases are a match to TRBD1. The germline V gene has CDR1 MNHNY and CDR2 SVGAGI (reference sequence). The CDR3 runs to 16 residues. After removal of 6 bases from V and 5 bases from J, the junction contained 11 bases not matched to a gene.

The chain combines TRBV4-2 with TRBJ2-7; TRBD1 aligns across 11 bases. The V segment lost 5 bases and the J segment 6 bases; nucleotides outside the gene matches: 6. This CDR3 has 14 amino acids. Germline V lookup: CDR1 LGHNA, CDR2 YNFKEQ. CDR3 sequence (DNA): TGTGCCAGCAGCTCGGACAGGGGGCTTTTCGAGCAGTACTTC. Translation: CASSSDRGLFEQYF.

This chain links TRBV3-1 (or the pseudogene TRBV3-2) with TRBJ1-2, with TRBD1 identical over 7 bases. The germline V gene has CDR1 LGHDT and CDR2 YNNKEL (reference sequence). The CDR3 extends over 14 amino acids. After removal of 1 base from V and 4 bases from J, the junction contained 3 bases not matched to a gene. The CDR3 sequence is CASSQAAGGYGYTF. As DNA, the CDR3 is TGTGCCAGCAGCCAAGCTGCAGGGGGCTATGGCTACACCTTC.